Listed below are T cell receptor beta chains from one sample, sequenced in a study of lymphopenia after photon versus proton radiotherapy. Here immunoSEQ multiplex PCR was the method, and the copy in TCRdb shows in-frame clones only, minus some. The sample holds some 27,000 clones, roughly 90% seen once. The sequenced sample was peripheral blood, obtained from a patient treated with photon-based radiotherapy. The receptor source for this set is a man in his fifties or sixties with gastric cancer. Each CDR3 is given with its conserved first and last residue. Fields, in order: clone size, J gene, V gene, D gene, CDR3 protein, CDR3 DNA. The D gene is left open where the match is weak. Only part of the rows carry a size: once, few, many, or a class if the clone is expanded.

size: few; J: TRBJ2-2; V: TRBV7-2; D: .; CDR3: CASSHLDRVVYTGELFF; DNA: TGTGCCAGCAGCCATCTCGATAGGGTGGTTTACACCGGGGAGCTGTTTTTT
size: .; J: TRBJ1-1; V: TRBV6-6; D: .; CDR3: CASSPPTAGNTEAFF; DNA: TGTGCCAGCAGTCCCCCGACCGCAGGGAACACTGAAGCTTTCTTT
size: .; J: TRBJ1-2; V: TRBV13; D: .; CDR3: CASSLGGNYGYTF; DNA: TGTGCCAGCAGCTTAGGGGGGAACTATGGCTACACCTTC
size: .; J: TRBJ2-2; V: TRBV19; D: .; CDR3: CASSIRGTGELFF; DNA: TGTGCCAGTAGTATTCGGGGGACCGGGGAGCTGTTTTTT
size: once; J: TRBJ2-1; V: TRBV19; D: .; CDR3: CASSVGGNSNEQFF; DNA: TGTGCCAGTAGTGTGGGGGGAAATAGCAATGAGCAGTTCTTC
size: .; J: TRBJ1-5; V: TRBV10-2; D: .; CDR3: CASTLSQNQPQHF; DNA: TGCGCCAGCACCCTGAGCCAAAATCAGCCCCAGCATTTT
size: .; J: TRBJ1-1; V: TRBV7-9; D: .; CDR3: CASSRQNTEAFF; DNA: TGTGCCAGCAGCCGACAGAACACTGAAGCTTTCTTT
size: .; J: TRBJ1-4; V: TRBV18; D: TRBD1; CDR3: CASSLTGTVLEKLFF; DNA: TGTGCCAGCTCACTTACCGGGACAGTATTAGAAAAACTGTTTTTT
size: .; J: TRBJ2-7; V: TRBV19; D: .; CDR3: CASSIESGLYF; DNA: TGTGCCAGTAGTATAGAGTCAGGGCTTTACTTC
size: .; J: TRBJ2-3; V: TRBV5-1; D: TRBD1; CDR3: CASSLADRGIPDTQYF; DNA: TGCGCCAGCAGCTTGGCGGACAGGGGTATCCCAGATACGCAGTATTTT
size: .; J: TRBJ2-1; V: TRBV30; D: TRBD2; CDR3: CAWRGGQLWYHEQFF; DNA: TGTGCCTGGCGCGGGGGGCAATTGTGGTATCATGAGCAGTTCTTC
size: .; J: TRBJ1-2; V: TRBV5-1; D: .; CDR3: CASSFVDSTYGYTF; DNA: TGCGCCAGCAGCTTCGTGGACAGCACCTATGGCTACACCTTC
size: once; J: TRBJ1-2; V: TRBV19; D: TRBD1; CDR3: CASSIAAQGANYGYTF; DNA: TGTGCCAGTAGTATAGCGGCCCAGGGGGCTAACTATGGCTACACCTTC
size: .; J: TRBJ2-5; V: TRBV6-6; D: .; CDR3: CASSLTPRQETQYF; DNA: TGTGCCAGCAGCCTTACTCCACGCCAGGAGACCCAGTACTTC
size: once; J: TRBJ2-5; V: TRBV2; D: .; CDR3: CASGPETQYF; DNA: TGTGCCAGCGGGCCAGAGACCCAGTACTTC
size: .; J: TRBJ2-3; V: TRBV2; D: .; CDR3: CASNPVRTGTDTQYF; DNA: TGTGCCAGCAACCCCGTTCGGACAGGCACAGATACGCAGTATTTT
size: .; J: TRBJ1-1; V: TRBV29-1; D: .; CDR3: CSVSTRGVATEAFF; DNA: TGCAGCGTTTCTACCAGGGGTGTAGCCACTGAAGCTTTCTTT
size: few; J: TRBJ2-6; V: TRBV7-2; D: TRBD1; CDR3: CASSTPPGQGSSGANVLTF; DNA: TGTGCCAGCAGCACCCCTCCGGGACAGGGTTCCTCTGGGGCCAACGTCCTGACTTTC
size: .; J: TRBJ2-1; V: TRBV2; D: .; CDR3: CATEYYNEQFF; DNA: TGTGCCACCGAGTACTACAATGAGCAGTTCTTC
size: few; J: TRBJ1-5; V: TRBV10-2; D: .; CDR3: CASSESSGTYQPQHF; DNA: TGCGCCAGCAGTGAGTCGTCGGGCACTTATCAGCCCCAGCATTTT
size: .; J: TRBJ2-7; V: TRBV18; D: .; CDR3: CASSPEHEQYF; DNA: TGTGCCAGCTCACCTGAACACGAGCAGTACTTC
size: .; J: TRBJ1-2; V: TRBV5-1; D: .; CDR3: CASSLGQGLGYTF; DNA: TGCGCCAGCAGCTTGGGTCAGGGGCTTGGCTACACCTTC
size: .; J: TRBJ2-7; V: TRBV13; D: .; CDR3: CASSPRATYEQYF; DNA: TGTGCCAGCAGCCCCCGGGCTACCTACGAGCAGTACTTC
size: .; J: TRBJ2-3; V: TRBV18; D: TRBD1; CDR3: CASSPRGRGDTQYF; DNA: TGTGCCAGCTCACCCAGGGGGCGCGGAGATACGCAGTATTTT
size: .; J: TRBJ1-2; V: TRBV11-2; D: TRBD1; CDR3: CASSVTGNGYTF; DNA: TGTGCCAGCAGCGTGACAGGGAATGGCTACACCTTC
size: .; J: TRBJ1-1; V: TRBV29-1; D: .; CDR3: CSVSGGTEAFF; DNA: TGCAGCGTTAGCGGGGGAACTGAAGCTTTCTTT
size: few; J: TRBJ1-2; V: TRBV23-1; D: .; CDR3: CASTQRGGNYGYTF; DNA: TGCGCCAGCACTCAACGGGGGGGTAACTATGGCTACACCTTC
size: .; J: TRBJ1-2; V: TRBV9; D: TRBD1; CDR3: CASSASGQVNYGYTF; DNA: TGTGCCAGCAGCGCCTCTGGACAGGTTAACTATGGCTACACCTTC
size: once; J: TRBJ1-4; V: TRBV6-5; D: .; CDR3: CASSYFFGSSNEKLFF; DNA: TGTGCCAGCAGTTATTTTTTCGGCAGTTCTAATGAAAAACTGTTTTTT
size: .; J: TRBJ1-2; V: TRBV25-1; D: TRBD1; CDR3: CASSETGAPNYGYTF; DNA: TGTGCCAGCAGTGAGACAGGGGCACCTAACTATGGCTACACCTTC
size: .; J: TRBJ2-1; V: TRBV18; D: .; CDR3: CASSPYNEQFF; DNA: TGTGCCAGCTCACCATACAATGAGCAGTTCTTC
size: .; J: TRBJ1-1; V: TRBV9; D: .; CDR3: CASSTEGMNTEAFF; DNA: TGTGCCAGCAGCACCGAGGGAATGAACACTGAAGCTTTCTTT
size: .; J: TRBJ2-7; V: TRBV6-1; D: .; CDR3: CASSEATGGYEQYF; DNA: TGTGCCAGCAGTGAAGCCACAGGAGGGTACGAGCAGTACTTC
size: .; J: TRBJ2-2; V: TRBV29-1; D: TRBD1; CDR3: CSAKQGATGELFF; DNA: TGCAGCGCCAAACAGGGGGCCACCGGGGAGCTGTTTTTT
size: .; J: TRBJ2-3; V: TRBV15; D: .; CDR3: CATSKTNRFTTDTQYF; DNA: TGTGCCACCAGCAAAACGAACCGGTTCACCACAGATACGCAGTATTTT
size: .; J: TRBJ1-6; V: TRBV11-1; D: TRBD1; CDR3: CASSIDRGQDSPLHF; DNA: TGTGCCAGCAGCATAGACAGGGGTCAGGATTCACCCCTCCACTTT
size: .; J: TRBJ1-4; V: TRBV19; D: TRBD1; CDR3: CASSIGQATNEKLFF; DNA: TGTGCCAGTAGTATCGGACAGGCAACTAATGAAAAACTGTTTTTT
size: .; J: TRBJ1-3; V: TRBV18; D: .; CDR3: CASSSGPGNTIYF; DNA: TGTGCCAGCTCATCCGGACCTGGAAACACCATATATTTT
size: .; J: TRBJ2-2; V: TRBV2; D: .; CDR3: CASRPRGRLEVRELFF; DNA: TGTGCCAGCAGGCCCCGGGGGCGTCTCGAGGTCCGGGAGCTGTTTTTT
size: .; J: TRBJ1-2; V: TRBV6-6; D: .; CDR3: CASSYDLYGYTF; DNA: TGTGCCAGCAGTTACGACCTCTATGGCTACACCTTC
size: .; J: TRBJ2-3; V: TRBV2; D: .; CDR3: CASSDEGSSSDTQYF; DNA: TGTGCCAGCAGTGATGAGGGGAGTAGTTCAGATACGCAGTATTTT
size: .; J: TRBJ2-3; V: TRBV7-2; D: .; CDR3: CASSLMNQDTQYF; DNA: TGTGCCAGCAGCTTGATGAATCAAGATACGCAGTATTTT
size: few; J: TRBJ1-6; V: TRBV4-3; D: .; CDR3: CASSQDVGHSLHF; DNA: TGCGCCAGCAGCCAAGATGTCGGACATTCCCTCCACTTT
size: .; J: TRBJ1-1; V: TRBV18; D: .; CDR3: CASSHRVLTEAFF; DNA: TGTGCCAGCTCACACAGGGTCTTAACTGAAGCTTTCTTT
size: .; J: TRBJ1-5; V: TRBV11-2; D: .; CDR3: CASSLDGGQPQHF; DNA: TGTGCCAGCAGCTTAGACGGGGGACAGCCCCAGCATTTT
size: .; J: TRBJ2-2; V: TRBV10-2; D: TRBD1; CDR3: CASILDRGIGTGELFF; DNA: TGCGCCAGCATTCTGGACAGGGGGATCGGCACCGGGGAGCTGTTTTTT
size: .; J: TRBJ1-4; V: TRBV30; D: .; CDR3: CAHGRTNEKLFF; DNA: TGTGCCCACGGCCGGACCAATGAAAAACTGTTTTTT
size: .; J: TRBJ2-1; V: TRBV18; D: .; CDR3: CASSPPSNEQFF; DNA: TGTGCCAGCTCACCACCCTCTAATGAGCAGTTCTTC
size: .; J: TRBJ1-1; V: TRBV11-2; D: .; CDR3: CASSSTQYRVRKSRTEAFF; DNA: TGTGCCAGCAGCTCAACCCAATACAGGGTGCGCAAATCGAGGACTGAAGCTTTCTTT
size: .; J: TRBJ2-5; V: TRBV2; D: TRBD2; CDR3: CASMVGGAGETQYF; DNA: TGTGCCAGCATGGTCGGGGGGGCAGGAGAGACCCAGTACTTC
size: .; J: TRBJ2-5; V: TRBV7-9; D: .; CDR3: CASSLVSGFDGETQYF; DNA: TGTGCCAGCAGCTTAGTTTCAGGGTTTGACGGAGAGACCCAGTACTTC
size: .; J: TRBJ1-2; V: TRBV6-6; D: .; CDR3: CASSQNRALDGYTF; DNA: TGTGCCAGCAGCCAAAACAGGGCTTTAGATGGCTACACCTTC